These 27 T cell receptor beta chains share one sample of origin, sequenced in a study of blood T cells in healthy people across ages. The authors ran a second PCR of about 6 to 12 cycles using a sample-barcoded 5' primer and a J-beta primer mix. Each CDR3 protein is one row after TCRdb ran MiXCR on the 5' RACE reads. This table has roughly 800,000 distinct CDR3 sequences, roughly 25% appearing once. These data also formed part of another study, on T cells of mothers and their children.

Sample: blood. The receptors stem from a boy between 10 and 17 years old in good health.

This clonotype came up a few times. The J gene is TRBJ2-3, the V gene TRBV7-3; D remains ambiguous. The CDR3 extends over 13 amino acids. Trimming pared 5 bases from V and 6 bases from J, leaving 12 bases between. Germline CDR1 and CDR2: SGHTA and FQGTGA. CDR3 nucleotide sequence: TGTGCCAGCAGCCAGACCCCTTCGGATACGCAGTATTTT. Translation gives CASSQTPSDTQYF.

The J gene is TRBJ2-3, the V gene TRBV9, with 7 bases that match TRBD1. CDR1 is SGDLS and CDR2 is YYNGEE in the germline V gene. V lost 8 bases to trimming and J lost 3 bases; unmatched junction nucleotides: 6. The CDR3 sequence is 13 residues long. The CDR3 nucleotides read TGTGCCAGTGGGGGACAGCGAACAGATACGCAGTATTTT. Amino acid sequence: CASGGQRTDTQYF. Looking up the rest from reference TRBV9 and TRBJ2-3 gives the full variable domain: DSGVTQTPKHLITATGQRVTLRCSPRSGDLSVYWYQQSLDQGLQFLIQYYNGEERAKGNILERFSAQQFPDLHSELNLSSLELGDSALYFCASGGQRTDTQYFGPGTRLTVL.

The chain is built from TRBV12-3 or TRBV12-4 and TRBJ2-5; the match to TRBD1 covers 7 bases. Losses at the gene ends were 10 bases for V and 14 bases for J; bases not matched to a gene: 13. This CDR3 spans 11 amino acids. The CDR3 loop is CATRTRGQYYF. CDR3 nucleotides: TGTGCCACTCGAACGAGGGGACAGTATTACTTC.

This clonotype was counted between two and nine times. V usage is TRBV5-1 and J usage is TRBJ2-4; 7 bases are shared with TRBD1. From germline, CDR1 is SGHRS and CDR2 YFSETQ. The CDR3 spans 18 residues. Trimming removed 3 bases from V and 2 bases from J; junction bases left unmatched: 14. The CDR3 DNA follows: TGCGCCAGCAGCTCCCAAAGGGGGCGGTCGGGATCCAAAAACATTCAGTACTTC. Translated, it gives CASSSQRGRSGSKNIQYF.

The genes are TRBV5-1 and TRBJ1-2, with 7 bases aligning to TRBD1. Unmatched junction bases numbered 5, after V lost 3 bases and J lost 0 bases. CDR1 is SGHRS and CDR2 is YFSETQ in the germline V gene. There are 15 residues in the CDR3. CDR3 residues: CASSSTGTANYGYTF. The CDR3, as DNA: TGCGCCAGCAGCTCGACAGGGACCGCTAACTATGGCTACACCTTC.

This clonotype appeared a few times. The rearrangement uses TRBV10-3 and TRBJ1-1; a possible D gene is TRBD1 (6 bases). The V gene lost 10 bases and the J gene lost 0 bases, with 12 bases spanning the gap. The CDR3 is 13 residues long. Germline V gives CDR1 ENHRY, CDR2 SYGVKD. In DNA, the CDR3 is TGTGCCACCGAGGACAGTCTGAACACTGAAGCTTTCTTT. Translation gives CATEDSLNTEAFF.

This clonotype was seen a handful of times. The V gene is TRBV4-2, the J gene TRBJ1-4, with 8 bases fitting TRBD1. This CDR3 spans 18 amino acids. Germline V gene sequence: CDR1 LGHNA, CDR2 YNFKEQ. The J segment lost 6 bases and the V segment lost 0 bases, leaving 12 bases of the junction unmatched. CDR3 nucleotide sequence: TGTGCCAGCAGCCAAGATTTTCGGACAGGGACGGGTGATGAAAAACTGTTTTTT. Translating it yields CASSQDFRTGTGDEKLFF.

A few counts support this clonotype. The rearrangement links TRBV18 to TRBJ1-3; D is uncertain. With 1 base removed from V and 4 bases from J, the gap between germline ends came to 11 bases. CDR3 length equals 15 residues. Germline V gene data show CDR1 as KGHSH and CDR2 as LQKENI. The DNA for the CDR3 is TGTGCCAGCTCACCACTCCCGAGTGGAGGAAACACCATATATTTT. This codes for CASSPLPSGGNTIYF.

This chain's CDR3 is CSVDLGQRANEQYF. The CDR3 DNA is TGCAGCGTTGACCTGGGGCAGAGAGCTAACGAGCAGTACTTC. This chain uses TRBV29-1 with TRBJ2-7, with a tentative D call TRBD1 (5 bases). The CDR3 spans 14 residues. The germline CDR1 and CDR2 sequences are SQVTM and ANQGSEA. V shed 3 bases and J shed 5 bases, with 17 bases lying between them.

This clonotype was detected a few times. This chain links TRBV5-1 with TRBJ1-2; a weak D match, TRBD1 (5 bases). Germline V gene data show CDR1 as SGHRS and CDR2 as YFSETQ. Trimming removed 0 bases at V and 8 bases at J, with 14 bases between. CDR3 size: 14 residues. The CDR3 loop reads CASSLGTLAEGYTF. The CDR3 DNA follows: TGCGCCAGCAGCTTGGGGACACTCGCTGAAGGCTACACCTTC.

The chain has TRBV6-5 and TRBJ2-1, with 11 bases fitting TRBD2. The J call may be mistaken, given a closer DNA end match to TRBJ2-7. Germline-derived CDR1 and CDR2 are MNHEY and SVGAGI. The CDR3 is made up of 15 amino acids. The CDR3 bases are TGTGCCAGCAGTTTACTAGCGGGAGACTCCTACGAGCAGTACTTC. Translation: CASSLLAGDSYEQYF.

This rearrangement joins TRBV12-3 or TRBV12-4 to TRBJ2-5; D is perhaps TRBD1 (6 bases). The end of the DNA aligns better with TRBJ2-7, so the J call may be wrong. This CDR3 is 17 amino acids long. The CDR3 coding sequence is TGTGCCAGCAGTTCTAGGACAGACAAACGCTTCACCTACGAGCAGTACTTC. Residues: CASSSRTDKRFTYEQYF.

The V call is TRBV3-1, the J call TRBJ2-5; TRBD1 matches 9 bases. With V trimmed by 4 bases and J by 4 bases, 4 bases remained unmatched. Looked up from germline, CDR1 is LGHDT and CDR2 is YNNKEL (reference sequence). This CDR3 spans 14 amino acids. The CDR3 region is CASSRTGEGETQYF. DNA of the CDR3: TGTGCCAGCAGCCGGACAGGGGAAGGAGAGACCCAGTACTTC.

This chain links TRBV7-9 with TRBJ1-4; TRBD1 aligns across 7 bases. Losses at the gene ends were 3 bases for V and 4 bases for J; bases not matched to a gene: 2. The CDR3 is made up of 14 amino acids. CDR1 and CDR2 (germline): SEHNR, FQNEAQ (reference sequence). The DNA of the CDR3 is TGTGCCAGCAGCTTCACAGGGGATAATGAAAAACTGTTTTTT. Its translation: CASSFTGDNEKLFF. Full variable domain (outside the CDR3, taken from reference TRBV7-9 and TRBJ1-4): DTGVSQNPRHKITKRGQNVTFRCDPISEHNRLYWYRQTLGQGPEFLTYFQNEAQLEKSRLLSDRFSAERPKGSFSTLEIQRTEQGDSAMYLCASSFTGDNEKLFFGSGTQLSVL.

This chain links TRBV6-1 with TRBJ1-4, with D unclear. The V end lost 5 bases, the J end lost 8 bases, and 9 bases lay between the germline ends. CDR1 is MNHNS and CDR2 is SASEGT in the germline V gene. CDR3 size: 12 residues. CDR3 in DNA: TGTGCCAGCAGTCCCGGACTAGAAAAACTGTTTTTT. This gives the protein CASSPGLEKLFF.

The chain carries TRBV7-3 and TRBJ2-3; D might be TRBD2 (5 bases). Germline loops: CDR1 SGHTA, CDR2 FQGTGA. This CDR3 comprises 14 residues. Trimming left V 9 bases short and J 4 bases short, with 17 bases between. The CDR3 region is CASSLAGGSDTQYF. Here the CDR3 DNA reads TGTGCCAGTAGTCTCGCGGGCGGATCAGATACGCAGTATTTT.

This clonotype turned up a few times. The chain is built from TRBV7-2 and TRBJ2-3, with D unresolved. The CDR3 length is 14 residues. Trimming cost V 5 bases and J 1 base, with 10 bases left between them. Germline lookup yields CDR1 SGHTA and CDR2 FQGNSA. CDR3 sequence (DNA): TGTGCCAGCAGCGCTTCCCCCCGCACAGATACGCAGTATTTT. Amino acids: CASSASPRTDTQYF.

This clonotype has only one observation. The chain employs TRBV3-1 and TRBJ2-3; the match to TRBD2 covers 7 bases. Germline CDR1 is LGHDT and CDR2 is YNNKEL (reference sequence). The CDR3 length is 14 residues. V lost 4 bases and J lost 8; bases outside the gene matches: 9. CDR3 sequence: CASSPGLGSATQYF. CDR3 bases: TGTGCCAGCAGCCCTGGACTAGGATCGGCTACGCAGTATTTT.

This clonotype was observed a handful of times. CDR3 sequence: CASSLAGTEVYEQYF. The CDR3 region has the DNA TGCGCCAGCAGCTTGGCCGGGACTGAAGTCTACGAGCAGTACTTC. The rearrangement links TRBV5-1 to TRBJ2-7; tentatively, D is TRBD2 (6 bases). Trimming stripped 0 bases from V and 3 bases from J, with 13 bases between. The CDR3 length is 15 residues. Germline V gives CDR1 SGHRS, CDR2 YFSETQ.

The V call is TRBV4-1, the J call TRBJ2-7; maybe TRBD1 (6 bases). CDR1 is MGHRA, CDR2 YSYEKL, per germline. V lost 1 base to trimming and J lost 0 bases, with 13 bases between them. This CDR3 is 16 amino acids long. The CDR3: CASSQGKRGSSYEQYF. The CDR3 region has the DNA TGCGCCAGCAGCCAAGGAAAGAGGGGGAGCTCCTACGAGCAGTACTTC.

This clonotype was recorded a few times. This chain links TRBV12-3 or TRBV12-4 with TRBJ2-1; the D is unclear. The length of the CDR3 is 13 residues. V lost 2 bases, J lost 9 bases, and 11 bases lay in between. CDR3 residues: CASSLMRESEQFF. The CDR3 bases are TGTGCCAGCAGTTTAATGCGCGAGTCTGAGCAGTTCTTC.

This clonotype occurred a few times. The gene calls are TRBV6-5 and TRBJ1-1; D gene unclear. The V gene's germline CDR1 is MNHEY and CDR2 SVGAGI. The CDR3 runs to 19 residues. Trimming took off 0 bases at V and 2 bases at J, with 22 bases between the two ends. CDR3 bases: TGTGCCAGCAGTTACTCGGGGTTATCTTCCGGGCAGCTCAACACTGAAGCTTTCTTT. It specifies CASSYSGLSSGQLNTEAFF.

This clonotype appeared a few times. The genes are TRBV6-1 and TRBJ2-3; 11 bases line up with TRBD2. Trimming at V came to 5 bases and at J to 2 bases, leaving 3 bases not matched to a gene. The V gene's germline CDR1 is MNHNS and CDR2 SASEGT. The CDR3 totals 15 residues. Here the CDR3 reads CASSTGLAVTDTQYF. CDR3 coding DNA: TGTGCCAGCAGTACGGGACTAGCGGTCACAGATACGCAGTATTTT.

This clonotype was seen a handful of times. This CDR3 is CASSYRAGYEKLFF. The CDR3 region has the DNA TGTGCCAGCAGTTACCGCGCGGGGTACGAAAAACTGTTTTTT. The V call is TRBV6-6, the J call TRBJ1-4; the D is unclear. The germline gives CDR1 MNHNY, CDR2 SVGAGI (reference sequence). The V and J ends lost 2 bases and 8 bases respectively, with 12 bases between them. CDR3 length: 14 residues.

The table lists this clonotype with a few counts. This sequence joins TRBV5-4 and TRBJ1-2, with D unclear. CDR3 length equals 12 residues. Trimming took 2 bases from V and 4 from J, leaving 6 bases between them. The germline V gene has CDR1 SGHNT and CDR2 YYREEE (reference sequence). CDR3 DNA sequence: TGTGCCAGCAGCTTAGAAGCCTATGGCTACACCTTC. Translated: CASSLEAYGYTF.

Remarks on this clonotype: A read error may account for a junction end that differs from germline. The chain is built from TRBV10-3 and TRBJ2-5; tentative D call: TRBD2 (6 bases). The DNA end is a closer match to TRBJ2-7, so the J assignment may be wrong. CDR3 length: 13 residues. Per the germline V gene, CDR1 is ENHRY and CDR2 is SYGVKD. In DNA, the CDR3 is TGTGCCACCAGTGAATCCAATAGCGGCGAGCAGTACTTC. As protein: CATSESNSGEQYF.

Concerning this clonotype itself: At one end, the junction sequence differs from germline, possibly due to a read error. This CDR3 is CASSLEGASTICF. CDR3 sequence (DNA): TGTGCCAGCAGTTTGGAGGGGGCGAGCACGATTTGTTTT. The rearrangement joins TRBV12-3 or TRBV12-4 to TRBJ1-5, with TRBD1 matching 7 bases. The CDR3 length is 13 residues.